The 7 T cell receptor beta chains listed next were all sequenced from one sample in a study of T cell repertoires in cytomegalovirus infection. No cognate antigen is known for these TCRs. TCRdb passed the reads through MiXCR, listing each CDR3 protein once. The repertoire has around 300,000 distinct CDR3 sequences, around 20% of them found once; the top ten carry around 20%. This specimen consisted of cultured PBMCs, obtained from culture after CMV antigen stimulation. The source of these receptors is a human donor in good health (CMV status not recorded). Some clones in this sample may be carry-over from other donors' samples.

This clonotype was counted between two and nine times. The chain recombines TRBV12-3 or TRBV12-4 with TRBJ1-4; D is unclear. CDR3 length: 12 residues. The V and J ends lost 4 bases and 8 bases respectively, with 8 bases between them. The CDR3 region is CASSSTGEKLFF. In nucleotides, the CDR3 is TGTGCCAGCAGTTCGACTGGGGAAAAACTGTTTTTT.

The chain has TRBV7-2 and TRBJ1-2; possibly TRBD1 for D (5 bases). In germline, CDR1 is SGHTA, CDR2 FQGNSA. This CDR3 is 15 amino acids long. V was cut by 5 bases and J by 6 bases, with 19 bases left in between. The CDR3 coding sequence is TGTACCAGCAGCCGGGACGAAGGGTCGCGGGATGGCTACACCTTC. This codes for CTSSRDEGSRDGYTF.

The genes are TRBV11-2 and TRBJ2-3; D unresolved. Trimming stripped 3 bases from V and 2 bases from J, with 9 bases between. The CDR3 consists of 14 residues. CDR1 and CDR2 (germline): SGHAT, FQNNGV. CDR3 in amino acids: CASSLMRDTDTQYF. Written as DNA, the CDR3 is TGTGCCAGCAGCTTGATGCGAGACACAGATACGCAGTATTTT. The whole variable domain, filled in from reference TRBV11-2 and TRBJ2-3, reads EAGVAQSPRYKIIEKRQSVAFWCNPISGHATLYWYQQILGQGPKLLIQFQNNGVVDDSQLPKDRFSAERLKGVDSTLKIQPAKLEDSAVYLCASSLMRDTDTQYFGPGTRLTVL.

This chain uses TRBV19 with TRBJ1-1, with 10 bases that match TRBD1. The V and J ends lost 5 bases and 8 bases, in that order; junction bases with no gene match: 8. This CDR3 comprises 14 residues. Germline CDR1 reads LNHDA; CDR2 reads SQIVND (reference sequence). CDR3 in DNA: TGTGCCAGTAGTCCACCGGGACAGGGGTCGGAAGCTTTCTTT. Its translation: CASSPPGQGSEAFF.

The V call is TRBV28, the J call TRBJ2-7; maybe TRBD2 (5 bases). CDR1 and CDR2 from the germline V gene are MDHEN and SYDVKM. The CDR3 extends over 12 amino acids. With 2 bases removed from V and 11 bases from J, the gap between germline ends came to 13 bases. CDR3 nucleotide sequence: TGTGCCAGCAGTTTAGTATCCGGGCGGGAGTACTTC. It encodes CASSLVSGREYF.

The chain joins TRBV5-1 to TRBJ2-6; D ambiguous. With 0 bases removed from V and 4 bases from J, the gap between germline ends came to 17 bases. This CDR3 spans 18 amino acids. In germline, CDR1 is SGHRS, CDR2 YFSETQ. The CDR3 coding sequence is TGCGCCAGCAGCTTGGTCCCGGTGGGGTCCTCCGGGGCCAACGTCCTGACTTTC. This encodes CASSLVPVGSSGANVLTF.

The rearrangement joins TRBV12-3 or TRBV12-4 to TRBJ1-4; D possibly corresponds to TRBD1 (5 bases). The CDR3 is 14 amino acids. The ends were cut back, 1 base at V and 7 bases at J, with 10 bases in the middle. The chain's CDR3 is CASSLEGGAEKLFF. The CDR3, as DNA: TGTGCCAGCAGTTTAGAAGGAGGGGCTGAAAAACTGTTTTTT.